This T cell receptor (beta chain) comes out of a study of blood T cell repertoires in COVID-19. At the level of the study: Sample material is recorded as cDNA or gDNA derived from T cells, B-cell-depleted T cells, or PBMCs.

The CDR3 contains 13 residues. With 4 bases removed from V and 7 bases from J, the gap between germline ends came to 11 bases. Per germline, CDR1 LNHDA and CDR2 SQIVND (reference sequence). Libraries were prepared by immunoSEQ multiplex PCR; TCRdb keeps only in-frame clonotypes and omits some of them. The sample has tens of thousands of clones; around 85% are singletons. The origin of this receptor is a woman older than 75 with acute or convalescent COVID-19. The chain links TRBV19 to TRBJ2-1, with D possibly matching TRBD2 (5 bases). The sample taken for sequencing was peripheral blood. CDR3 region: CASSTSGGNEQFF. As DNA, the CDR3 is TGTGCCAGTAGTACAAGCGGTGGGAATGAGCAGTTCTTC.